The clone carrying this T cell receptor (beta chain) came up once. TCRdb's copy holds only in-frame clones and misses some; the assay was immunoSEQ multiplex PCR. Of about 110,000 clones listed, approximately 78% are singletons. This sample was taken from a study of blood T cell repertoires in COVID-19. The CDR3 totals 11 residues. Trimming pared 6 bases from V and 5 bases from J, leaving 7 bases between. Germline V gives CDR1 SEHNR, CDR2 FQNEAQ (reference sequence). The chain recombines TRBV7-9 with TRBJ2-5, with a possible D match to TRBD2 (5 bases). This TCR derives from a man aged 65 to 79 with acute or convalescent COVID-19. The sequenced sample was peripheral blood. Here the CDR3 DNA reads TGTGCCAGCAGTTCTAGCGAGACCCAGTACTTC. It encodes CASSSSETQYF.